A selection of T cell receptor beta chains follows, all from one sample in a study of cytomegalovirus exposure and HLA in healthy donors. Generated by immunoSEQ multiplex PCR, the TCRdb table keeps only in-frame clones and is missing some. The repertoire holds about 110,000 clones, more than 75% seen once, with 1.5% to 2% in the top ten. Sequencing input: PBMCs. The origin of the receptors is a man aged 40-50 years in good health and CMV-seronegative. The CDR3 runs from the conserved cysteine through the conserved F or W. Fields, in order: CDR3 length, V gene, J gene, clone size, CDR3 protein. Size is stated for part of the rows, as once, few or many counts, or as a class when the clone is expanded.

CDR3 length: 13; V gene: TRBV30; J gene: TRBJ2-5; clone size: -; CDR3 protein: CAWRLAGRETQYF
CDR3 length: 15; V gene: TRBV5-4; J gene: TRBJ1-1; clone size: once; CDR3 protein: CASRFFGQWNTEAFF
CDR3 length: 17; V gene: TRBV28; J gene: TRBJ1-5; clone size: few; CDR3 protein: CASNLSGRQGRDQPQHF
CDR3 length: 15; V gene: TRBV6-5; J gene: TRBJ1-4; clone size: -; CDR3 protein: CASSYSRTGSEKLFF
CDR3 length: 16; V gene: TRBV5-1; J gene: TRBJ1-1; clone size: once; CDR3 protein: CASMPGGGRVNTEAFF
CDR3 length: 14; V gene: TRBV6-5; J gene: TRBJ1-5; clone size: -; CDR3 protein: CASTQFAGGQPQHF
CDR3 length: 15; V gene: TRBV28; J gene: TRBJ2-7; clone size: -; CDR3 protein: CASSLPTGGAYEQYF
CDR3 length: 16; V gene: TRBV28; J gene: TRBJ2-5; clone size: -; CDR3 protein: CASSSTGTGDQETQYF
CDR3 length: 17; V gene: TRBV19; J gene: TRBJ2-5; clone size: -; CDR3 protein: CASSILFFAQSQETQYF
CDR3 length: 16; V gene: TRBV5-4; J gene: TRBJ1-5; clone size: -; CDR3 protein: CASSVTGGENNQPQHF
CDR3 length: 13; V gene: TRBV5-4; J gene: TRBJ2-7; clone size: -; CDR3 protein: CASSSGQGGEQYF
CDR3 length: 19; V gene: TRBV1; J gene: TRBJ1-5; clone size: -; CDR3 protein: CTSSPLGQEGVDSNQPQHF
CDR3 length: 14; V gene: TRBV2; J gene: TRBJ2-1; clone size: -; CDR3 protein: CASGEGGSYNEQFF
CDR3 length: 16; V gene: TRBV4-1; J gene: TRBJ1-1; clone size: -; CDR3 protein: CASSQDPSGENTEAFF
CDR3 length: 15; V gene: TRBV7-9; J gene: TRBJ1-6; clone size: few; CDR3 protein: CASSLRGTYNSPLHF
CDR3 length: 17; V gene: TRBV5-6; J gene: TRBJ1-6; clone size: once; CDR3 protein: CASRARRGGSYNSPLHF
CDR3 length: 13; V gene: TRBV29-1; J gene: TRBJ2-2; clone size: -; CDR3 protein: CSVDRGYTGELFF
CDR3 length: 14; V gene: TRBV7-2; J gene: TRBJ2-3; clone size: -; CDR3 protein: CASSLVSSTDTQYF
CDR3 length: 14; V gene: TRBV15; J gene: TRBJ2-3; clone size: -; CDR3 protein: CATSRAGSTDTQYF
CDR3 length: 13; V gene: TRBV23-1; J gene: TRBJ1-2; clone size: -; CDR3 protein: CASSQSPDYGYTF
CDR3 length: 13; V gene: TRBV19; J gene: TRBJ1-1; clone size: -; CDR3 protein: CASSLGTGIRAFF
CDR3 length: 12; V gene: TRBV5-6; J gene: TRBJ1-1; clone size: -; CDR3 protein: CASSWGEGEAFF
CDR3 length: 12; V gene: TRBV28; J gene: TRBJ1-1; clone size: -; CDR3 protein: CASSRPGGEAFF
CDR3 length: 11; V gene: TRBV30; J gene: TRBJ1-2; clone size: -; CDR3 protein: CACPSNYGYTF
CDR3 length: 14; V gene: TRBV6-1; J gene: TRBJ2-1; clone size: -; CDR3 protein: CASTWGRVNNEQFF
CDR3 length: 14; V gene: TRBV29-1; J gene: TRBJ1-3; clone size: -; CDR3 protein: CSVDSDSGGNTIYF
CDR3 length: 14; V gene: TRBV5-1; J gene: TRBJ2-7; clone size: few; CDR3 protein: CASSLTGGGYEQYF
CDR3 length: 13; V gene: TRBV2; J gene: TRBJ1-2; clone size: few; CDR3 protein: CASGDSLLYGYTF
CDR3 length: 14; V gene: TRBV19; J gene: TRBJ1-6; clone size: few; CDR3 protein: CASSFRDRNSPLHF
CDR3 length: 15; V gene: TRBV29-1; J gene: TRBJ1-4; clone size: few; CDR3 protein: CSVETGSAGREKLFF
CDR3 length: 16; V gene: TRBV28; J gene: TRBJ1-6; clone size: -; CDR3 protein: CASTGGGTTGISPLHF
CDR3 length: 16; V gene: TRBV15; J gene: TRBJ1-1; clone size: -; CDR3 protein: CATSRGGVKQYTEAFF
CDR3 length: 13; V gene: TRBV6-1; J gene: TRBJ2-1; clone size: -; CDR3 protein: CASRGQGYNEQFF
CDR3 length: 12; V gene: TRBV29-1; J gene: TRBJ1-3; clone size: -; CDR3 protein: CSVRGQGNTIYF
CDR3 length: 14; V gene: TRBV7-2; J gene: TRBJ2-3; clone size: -; CDR3 protein: CASRSSGGAYTQYF
CDR3 length: 14; V gene: TRBV6-5; J gene: TRBJ2-1; clone size: -; CDR3 protein: CASSYSRGYNEQFF
CDR3 length: 15; V gene: TRBV5-6; J gene: TRBJ2-1; clone size: few; CDR3 protein: CASSLWDRGGDEQFF
CDR3 length: 14; V gene: TRBV2; J gene: TRBJ1-4; clone size: -; CDR3 protein: CASSGTGLREKLFF
CDR3 length: 14; V gene: TRBV6-5; J gene: TRBJ1-2; clone size: -; CDR3 protein: CASSKPGQGVRYTF
CDR3 length: 13; V gene: TRBV29-1; J gene: TRBJ1-2; clone size: -; CDR3 protein: CSVEYAENYGYTF
CDR3 length: 13; V gene: TRBV28; J gene: TRBJ1-2; clone size: -; CDR3 protein: CASRSPGQGVYTF
CDR3 length: 17; V gene: TRBV7-6; J gene: TRBJ2-3; clone size: -; CDR3 protein: CASSGSRGGRSTDTQYF
CDR3 length: 14; V gene: TRBV6-1; J gene: TRBJ2-1; clone size: -; CDR3 protein: CASRGAGVSGEQFF
CDR3 length: 16; V gene: TRBV29-1; J gene: TRBJ1-3; clone size: -; CDR3 protein: CSVEDSGGPSGNTIYF